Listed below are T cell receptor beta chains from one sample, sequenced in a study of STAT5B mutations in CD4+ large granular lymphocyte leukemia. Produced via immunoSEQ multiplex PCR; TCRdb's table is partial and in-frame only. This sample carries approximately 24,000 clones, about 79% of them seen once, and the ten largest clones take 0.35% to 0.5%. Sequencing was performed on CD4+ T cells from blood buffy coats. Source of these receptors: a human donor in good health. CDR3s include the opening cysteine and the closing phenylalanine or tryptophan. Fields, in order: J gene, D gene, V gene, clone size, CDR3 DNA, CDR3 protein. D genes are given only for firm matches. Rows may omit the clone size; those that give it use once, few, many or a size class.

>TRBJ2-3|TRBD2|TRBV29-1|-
TGCAGCGTTGTATGGGCGGGAGGGCCCACAGATACGCAGTATTTT
CSVVWAGGPTDTQYF
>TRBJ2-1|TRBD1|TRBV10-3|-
TGTGCCATCAGCAACTCCGGGACAGGGACCTACAATGAGCAGTTCTTC
CAISNSGTGTYNEQFF
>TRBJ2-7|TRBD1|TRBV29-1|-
TGCAGCGTCGTCAAGGGACAGGGTAGCTCCTACGAGCAGTACTTC
CSVVKGQGSSYEQYF
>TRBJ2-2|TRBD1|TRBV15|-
TGTGCCACCAGTACTGGGACAGGGCACGGGGAGCTGTTTTTT
CATSTGTGHGELFF
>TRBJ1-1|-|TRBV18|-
TGTGCCAGCTCACAGAAGACTCCTATAGCTTTCTTT
CASSQKTPIAFF
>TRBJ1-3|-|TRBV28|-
TGTGCCAGCAGTTTATATGGGACACCTGGAAACACCATATATTTT
CASSLYGTPGNTIYF
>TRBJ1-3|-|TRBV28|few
TGTGCCAGCGGACCTGGGGACACCATATATTTT
CASGPGDTIYF
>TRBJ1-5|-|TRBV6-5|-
TGTGCCAGCAGTTACAGGGGAGGAGGCCAGCCCCAGCATTTT
CASSYRGGGQPQHF
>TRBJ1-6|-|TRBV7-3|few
TGTGCCAGCAGCTCCGGGAGCAATTCACCCCTCCACTTT
CASSSGSNSPLHF
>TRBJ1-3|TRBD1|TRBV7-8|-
TGTGCCAGCAGTTACAGGGGCTCTGGAAACACCATATATTTT
CASSYRGSGNTIYF
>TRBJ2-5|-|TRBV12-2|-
TGTGCAAGTCGCTTAGTTCCTCAGTCTTCAGCCCGGTTAATAACCGCGCCCCAACAAGAGACCCAGTACTTC
CASRLVPQSSARLITAPQQETQYF
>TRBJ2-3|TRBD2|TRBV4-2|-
TGTGCCAGCAGCCCTCTAGCGGGGGCCGGTACAGATACGCAGTATTTT
CASSPLAGAGTDTQYF
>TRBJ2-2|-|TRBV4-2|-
TGTGCCAGCAGCCGAGAGTCTAGCAACACCGGGGAGCTGTTTTTT
CASSRESSNTGELFF
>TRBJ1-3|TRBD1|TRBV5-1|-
TGCGCCAGCAGCTTGGCCGCCTCAGGGGGGCCTGGAAACACCATATATTTT
CASSLAASGGPGNTIYF
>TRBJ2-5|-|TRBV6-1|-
TGTGCCAGCACACGGGTCTACGCGGAGACCCAGTACTTC
CASTRVYAETQYF